These T cell receptor beta chains were read from a single sample in a study of human T cells and chemical hapten exposure. TCRdb used MiXCR to reprocess the RACE reads, holding one entry per CDR3 protein. The table lists tens of thousands of distinct CDR3 sequences, approximately 9.9% of them singletons. Material: whole blood, obtained in connection with sensitization to the hapten diphenylcyclopropenone (DPC). These receptors came from a woman between 40 and 50 years old with alopecia areata. Some clones in this sample may be carry-over from other donors' samples. Both conserved end residues are part of each CDR3.

>TRBV6-5|TRBJ2-3
CASSYRPVMSTDTQYF
>TRBV2|TRBJ2-5
CASRAGTGSPQETQYF
>TRBV20-1|TRBJ2-2
CSAPGLAGANTGELFF
>TRBV10-3|TRBJ2-3
CAISESSSTDTQYF
>TRBV18|TRBJ2-2
CASSRTGTANTGELFF
>TRBV4-1|TRBJ1-2
CASSQDPHYGYTF
>TRBV20-1|TRBJ1-2
CSARAWDNYGYTF
>TRBV18|TRBJ2-3
CASSPSSSRDTQYF
>TRBV5-4|TRBJ2-7
CASSIRTVVGNEQYF
>TRBV4-3|TRBJ2-2
CASSVRASGQTGELFF
>TRBV11-2|TRBJ2-3
CASTPGPGGFTDTQYF
>TRBV6-6|TRBJ2-2
CATRGQVGTGELFF
>TRBV5-1|TRBJ1-4
CASSLKTGRTNEKLFF
>TRBV12-3/TRBV12-4|TRBJ2-5
CASSLGGVETQYF
>TRBV7-9|TRBJ1-2
CASSPFGTGYTF
>TRBV11-2|TRBJ2-3
CASSLVPLAGGRDTQYF
>TRBV7-8|TRBJ1-1
CASSGVEQSEAFF
>TRBV18|TRBJ2-3
CASSLDRALRDTQYF
>TRBV29-1|TRBJ2-2
CSALRQGNTGELFF
>TRBV12-3/TRBV12-4|TRBJ1-3
CASSRHVSGNTIYF
>TRBV12-3/TRBV12-4|TRBJ2-3
CASSLRVDTQYF
>TRBV5-1|TRBJ2-5
CASSLGGGLRQETQYF
>TRBV18|TRBJ1-3
CASSPPDRAGNTIYF
>TRBV3-1|TRBJ2-5
CASTPQAYPYF
>TRBV29-1|TRBJ1-4
CSVEDLNRGSEKLFF
>TRBV10-3|TRBJ1-3
CAISEGRSGNTIYF
>TRBV7-2|TRBJ1-5
CASSLESAYSNQPQHF
>TRBV7-8|TRBJ1-2
CASSSQRSWGGYTF
>TRBV27|TRBJ2-4
CASSPLELGNIQYF
>TRBV11-2|TRBJ1-5
CASSSIFGQPQHF
>TRBV27|TRBJ2-4
CASCARQGNIQYF
>TRBV21-1|TRBJ1-3
CAEVREENTIYF
>TRBV6-6|TRBJ1-5
CASSLTGGGGQPQHF
>TRBV4-1|TRBJ1-1
CASSPNADTEAFF
>TRBV18|TRBJ2-1
CASSPTLGGRNEQFF
>TRBV10-1|TRBJ2-5
CASSGTRGETQYF
>TRBV20-1|TRBJ1-2
CSAYSGLGANYGYTF
>TRBV21-1|TRBJ2-5
CASSKGGQQETQYF
>TRBV7-3|TRBJ1-6
CASSLTGSWNSPLHF
>TRBV5-5|TRBJ2-7
CASSYWEKQYF
>TRBV6-2/TRBV6-3|TRBJ2-4
CASTQVGGMNIQYF
>TRBV10-3|TRBJ1-6
CAISDGQGLSPLHF
>TRBV5-1|TRBJ2-7
CASSLGVGILGDEQYF
>TRBV27|TRBJ2-2
CASKLRRVGTGELFF
>TRBV12-3/TRBV12-4|TRBJ2-3
CASSNGLVRTDTQYF
>TRBV29-1|TRBJ2-1
CSVEDDGRGAYNEQFF
>TRBV7-9|TRBJ2-1
CAISPRANEQFF
>TRBV27|TRBJ1-5
CASSLFFVDSPNSNQPQHF
>TRBV4-3|TRBJ2-3
CASSRLTASTDTQYF
>TRBV6-6|TRBJ1-6
CAASRDSYNSPLHF
>TRBV6-5|TRBJ2-7
CTSSYTSLGGGRTYEQYF
>TRBV3-1|TRBJ2-5
CASSRVETQYF
>TRBV10-3|TRBJ2-7
CAISPGTDSYEQYF